A single T cell receptor beta chain is shown here with its context. There is no known antigen for this receptor. One base away there is no much larger clone; base qualities are not given. There are 15 amino acids in the CDR3, from cysteine to phenylalanine inclusive. Only the CDR3 DNA stays, 45 bases, in frame from base 1. CDR1 and CDR2, looked up from the germline V gene, are MDHEN and SYDVKM. Trimming takes 4 bases from V and 1 base from J, and the germline ends sit 13 bases apart. For sequencing of the TCRbeta CDR3 region, genomic DNA was extracted from the sorted cells. TCRbeta CDR3 regions were sequenced using the immunoSEQ Assay. TCRdb limited this immuneACCESS table to in-frame rearrangements with V and J called. A share of clones is missing; checked studies link under half to unresolved V genes, and the rest is unexplained. Here the sample has about 19,000 clones; approximately 79% occur a single time. The ten largest clones add up to about 30% of the sample.

This sample was included in a study of OX40 agonist ivuxolimab in advanced cancers. Turning to the overall study: Ivuxolimab, which targeted the costimulatory receptor OX40 (CD134), was an agonistic, fully human IgG2 monoclonal antibody. Peripheral TCRbeta sequencing aimed to test whether ivuxolimab altered TCR sequence diversity and caused clonal T-cell expansion. Intravenous ivuxolimab was administered to patients every 2 weeks at six dose levels: 0.01, 0.1, 0.3, 1.5, 3 and 10 mg/kg. A male proportion of under 85% and a mean age of approximately 60 years, ranging from about 20 to 85, were recorded for the dose-escalation cohort. Of the roughly 52 patients in dose escalation, about 20 had hepatocellular carcinoma, approximately 15 had melanoma, 9 had renal cell carcinoma and 9 had head and neck cancer. Three dose-escalation patients achieved partial responses, one with hepatocellular carcinoma and two with cutaneous melanoma. Prior anti-PD-1, anti-PD-L1 or anti-CTLA-4 therapy was permitted, and approximately 40% of dose-escalation patients had received checkpoint inhibitors. The paper describes the monotherapy dose-escalation part (N of about 52 patients) of the phase I trial of ivuxolimab.

The trial excluded patients who had a history of autoimmune disease or were on systemic immunosuppression. Peripheral blood for TCR sequencing was drawn from every dose cohort at baseline, at cycle 4 day 1 and at cycle 7 day 1. Samples came from an open-label, multicenter, first-in-human phase I dose-escalation trial of ivuxolimab. Adults with locally advanced or metastatic melanoma, renal cell, hepatocellular, or head and neck squamous cell carcinoma were enrolled in the trial. Before TCR sequencing, CD4+ and CD8+ T cells were separately sorted from peripheral blood. Overall study results and their limits: On average, CD8+ T cells showed more expanded clones than CD4+ T cells after ivuxolimab. Partial responders in the 0.1-3.0 mg/kg groups had among the lowest normalized peripheral clonal expansion, especially among CD8+ T cells. The antigen specificity of the peripheral T cells that underwent clonal expansion was not determined. Low levels of normalized T-cell clonal expansion were also seen in some nonresponding patients. At doses of 0.1 to 3.0 mg/kg, clonal expansion of both CD4+ and CD8+ T cells in blood was seen between baseline and week 6.

The sequence links TRBV28 to TRBJ1-1, with no D gene named confidently. Material: CD4+ or CD8+ T cells sorted from blood, obtained in a trial of the OX40 agonist ivuxolimab. This TCR came from an adult with an advanced solid tumor such as melanoma, head and neck, liver or kidney cancer. The CDR3 region: CASSSWTGRNTEAFF. The nucleotide sequence reads as follows: TGTGCCAGCAGTTCATGGACGGGCAGGAACACTGAAGCTTTCTTT. The full variable domain, completed from the reference TRBV28 and TRBJ1-1 proteins outside the CDR3, reads DVKVTQSSRYLVKRTGEKVFLECVQDMDHENMFWYRQDPGLGLRLIYFSYDVKMKEKGDIPEGYSVSREKKERFSLILESASTNQTSMYLCASSSWTGRNTEAFFGQGTRLTVV.